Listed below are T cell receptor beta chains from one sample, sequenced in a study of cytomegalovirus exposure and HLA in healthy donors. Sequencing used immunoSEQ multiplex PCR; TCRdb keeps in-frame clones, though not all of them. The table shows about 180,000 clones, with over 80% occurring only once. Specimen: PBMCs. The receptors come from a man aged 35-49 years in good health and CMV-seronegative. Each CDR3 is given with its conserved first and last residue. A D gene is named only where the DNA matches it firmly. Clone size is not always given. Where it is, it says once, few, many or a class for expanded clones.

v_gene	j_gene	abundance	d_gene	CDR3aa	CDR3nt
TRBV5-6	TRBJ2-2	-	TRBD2	CASTRLAGEDGELFF	TGTGCCAGCACGCGACTAGCGGGAGAGGACGGGGAGCTGTTTTTT
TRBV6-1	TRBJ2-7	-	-	CASSEEWAGSYEQYF	TGTGCCAGCAGTGAAGAGTGGGCCGGATCCTACGAGCAGTACTTC
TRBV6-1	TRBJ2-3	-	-	CASSEAYRWDTQYF	TGTGCCAGCAGTGAAGCCTACCGTTGGGATACGCAGTATTTT
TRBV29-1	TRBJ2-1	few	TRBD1	CSVEPTGGYEQFF	TGCAGCGTTGAACCTACAGGGGGGTATGAGCAGTTCTTC
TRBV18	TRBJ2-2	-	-	CASSPTPTGELFF	TGTGCCAGCTCACCGACTCCTACCGGGGAGCTGTTTTTT
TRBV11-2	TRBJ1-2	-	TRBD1	CASSSFGTGENLYGYTF	TGTGCCAGCAGCTCATTCGGTACAGGGGAGAACCTCTATGGCTACACCTTC
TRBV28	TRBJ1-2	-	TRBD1	CASSSYRGGYTF	TGTGCCAGCAGTTCCTACAGGGGTGGCTACACCTTC
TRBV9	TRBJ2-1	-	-	CASSVGWARGEQFF	TGTGCCAGCAGCGTAGGGTGGGCCCGGGGTGAGCAGTTCTTC
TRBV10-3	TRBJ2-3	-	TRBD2	CAISEAGTSGTDTQYF	TGTGCCATCAGTGAAGCCGGGACTAGCGGCACAGATACGCAGTATTTT
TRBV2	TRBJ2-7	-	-	CASPLMWGSFYEQYF	TGTGCCAGCCCATTGATGTGGGGCAGCTTTTACGAGCAGTACTTC
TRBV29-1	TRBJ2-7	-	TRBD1	CSVRQGAKQYF	TGCAGCGTCCGACAGGGGGCGAAGCAGTACTTC
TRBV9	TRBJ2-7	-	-	CASSPAFAAYEQYF	TGTGCCAGCAGCCCCGCCTTTGCAGCCTACGAGCAGTACTTC
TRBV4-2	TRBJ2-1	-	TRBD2	CASSQVMSGGPYEQFF	TGTGCCAGCAGCCAAGTTATGTCGGGGGGGCCGTATGAGCAGTTCTTC
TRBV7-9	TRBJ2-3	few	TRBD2	CASSLGLAADTQYF	TGTGCCAGCAGCTTAGGACTAGCGGCAGATACGCAGTATTTT
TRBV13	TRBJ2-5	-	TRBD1	CASSSTGVQTQYF	TGTGCCAGCAGCTCGACAGGGGTGCAGACCCAGTACTTC
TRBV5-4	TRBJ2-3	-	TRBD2	CASVGAGEADTQYF	TGTGCCAGCGTCGGGGCGGGGGAGGCAGATACGCAGTATTTT
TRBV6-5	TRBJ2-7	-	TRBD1	CASSRDRAREQYF	TGTGCCAGCAGTCGGGACAGGGCAAGAGAGCAGTACTTC
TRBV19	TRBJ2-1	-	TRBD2	CASSRLAGATYNEQFF	TGTGCCAGTAGTAGACTAGCGGGGGCCACCTACAATGAGCAGTTCTTC
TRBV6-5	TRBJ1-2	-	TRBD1	CASSYMGQDNGYTF	TGTGCCAGCAGTTACATGGGACAGGATAATGGCTACACCTTC
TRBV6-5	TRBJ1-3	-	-	CASSYGGSNTIYF	TGTGCCAGCAGTTACGGGGGGTCGAACACCATATATTTT
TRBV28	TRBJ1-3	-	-	CASRSDTFRNTIYF	TGTGCCAGCAGGTCGGACACCTTTAGGAACACCATATATTTT
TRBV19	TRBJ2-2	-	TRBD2	CASSTHTSGGSAGELFF	TGTGCCAGTAGTACTCATACTAGCGGGGGATCCGCCGGGGAGCTGTTTTTT
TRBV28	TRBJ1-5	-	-	CASSLKRYSNQPQHF	TGTGCCAGCAGTTTAAAGAGATATAGCAATCAGCCCCAGCATTTT
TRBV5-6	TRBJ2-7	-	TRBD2	CASSGSGRGLQYF	TGTGCCAGCAGCGGTAGCGGGAGAGGCCTGCAGTACTTC
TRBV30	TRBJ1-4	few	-	CAWSVPTQGREKLFF	TGTGCCTGGAGTGTCCCCACACAGGGTAGGGAAAAACTGTTTTTT
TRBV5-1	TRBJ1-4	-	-	CASSLGQVLNEKLFF	TGCGCCAGCAGCTTGGGGCAGGTCCTTAATGAAAAACTGTTTTTT
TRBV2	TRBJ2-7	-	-	CASSFTGLAYEQYF	TGTGCCAGCAGCTTTACGGGACTTGCCTACGAGCAGTACTTC
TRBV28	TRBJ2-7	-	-	CASSLTGFYEQYF	TGTGCCAGCAGTCTGACAGGTTTCTACGAGCAGTACTTC
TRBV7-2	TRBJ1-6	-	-	CASSSRRGGRSSPLHF	TGTGCCAGCAGCTCGCGTAGGGGCGGTCGGAGTTCACCCCTCCACTTT
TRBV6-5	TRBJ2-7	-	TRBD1	CASSLQGARYEQYF	TGTGCCAGCAGTTTACAGGGGGCGCGGTACGAGCAGTACTTC
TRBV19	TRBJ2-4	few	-	CASSSLQGDHNIQYF	TGTGCCAGTAGTTCGTTACAGGGCGACCACAACATTCAGTACTTC
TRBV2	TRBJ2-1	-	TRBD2	CASSEGAGEHYNEQFF	TGTGCCAGCAGTGAAGGGGCGGGAGAGCACTACAATGAGCAGTTCTTC
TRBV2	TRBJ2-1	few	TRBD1	CASRSGTGDYNEQFF	TGTGCCAGCAGGTCCGGGACAGGGGATTACAATGAGCAGTTCTTC
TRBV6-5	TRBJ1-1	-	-	CAAGNGNMNTEAFF	TGTGCCGCGGGCAACGGAAACATGAACACTGAAGCTTTCTTT
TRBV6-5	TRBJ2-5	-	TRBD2	CASRAGGETQYF	TGTGCCAGCAGAGCGGGAGGGGAGACCCAGTACTTC
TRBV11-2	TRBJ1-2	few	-	CASSFSGGPYGYTF	TGTGCCAGCAGCTTTTCGGGAGGGCCCTATGGCTACACCTTC
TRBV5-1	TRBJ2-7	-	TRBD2	CASSLIGGGAYEQYF	TGCGCCAGCAGCTTGATTGGTGGGGGGGCCTACGAGCAGTACTTC
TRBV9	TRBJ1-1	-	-	CASSVSEVGDTEAFF	TGTGCCAGCAGCGTAAGCGAGGTAGGCGACACTGAAGCTTTCTTT
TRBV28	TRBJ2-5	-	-	CASNTPGKGETQYF	TGTGCCAGCAATACCCCGGGCAAGGGGGAGACCCAGTACTTC
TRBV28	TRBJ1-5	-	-	CASSSPPGAGDPSYSNQPQHF	TGTGCCAGCAGTTCCCCACCCGGGGCAGGGGACCCTAGTTATAGCAATCAGCCCCAGCATTTT
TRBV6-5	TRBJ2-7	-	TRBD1	CASSYSGRGQNEQYF	TGTGCCAGCAGTTACTCGGGCAGGGGGCAGAACGAGCAGTACTTC
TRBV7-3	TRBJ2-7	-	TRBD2	CASSSGLAGTRGEQYF	TGTGCCAGCAGCTCCGGACTAGCGGGGACCCGGGGCGAGCAGTACTTC
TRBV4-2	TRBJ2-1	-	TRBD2	CASSPLIWGLAGDNEQFF	TGTGCCAGCAGTCCCTTAATCTGGGGACTAGCGGGAGATAATGAGCAGTTCTTC
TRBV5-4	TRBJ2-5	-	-	CASSREYQETQYF	TGTGCCAGCAGCCGGGAGTACCAAGAGACCCAGTACTTC
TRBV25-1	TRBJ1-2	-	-	CASSDTYYTF	TGTGCCAGCAGTGACACCTACTACACCTTC
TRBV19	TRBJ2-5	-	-	CASSNAGRGRQETQYF	TGTGCCAGTTCCAATGCCGGGCGGGGGCGACAAGAGACCCAGTACTTC
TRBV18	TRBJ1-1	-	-	CASSDTGMNTEAFF	TGTGCCAGCTCAGACACAGGGATGAACACTGAAGCTTTCTTT
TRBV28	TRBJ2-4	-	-	CASSFGGGGPKNIQYF	TGTGCCAGCAGTTTCGGGGGTGGAGGGCCTAAGAACATTCAGTACTTC
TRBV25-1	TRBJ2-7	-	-	CASRQGYEQYF	TGTGCCAGCAGGCAGGGATACGAGCAGTACTTC
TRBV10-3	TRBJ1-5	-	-	CAISGRGATNQPQHF	TGTGCCATCAGTGGGCGGGGGGCAACCAATCAGCCCCAGCATTTT
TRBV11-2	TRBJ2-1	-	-	CASSFDVGRPNNEQFF	TGTGCCAGCAGCTTCGACGTGGGGCGACCAAACAATGAGCAGTTCTTC
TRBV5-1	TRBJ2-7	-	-	CASSPLEKSSYEQYF	TGCGCCAGCAGCCCCCTTGAAAAGAGCTCCTACGAGCAGTACTTC
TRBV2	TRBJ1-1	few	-	CASRRDSKNTEAFF	TGTGCCAGCAGAAGAGACAGCAAGAACACTGAAGCTTTCTTT